Each of the 2 T cell receptor beta chains below was sequenced from the same sample in a study of lymphopenia after photon versus proton radiotherapy. Clones were sequenced by immunoSEQ multiplex PCR, and TCRdb holds only the in-frame ones, with some missing. Among 25,000 to 30,000 clones listed, roughly four fifths were seen once. Specimen: peripheral blood, collected from a patient treated with photon-based radiotherapy. Receptor source: a man in his fifties or sixties with gastric cancer.

The rearrangement uses TRBV10-3 and TRBJ1-1; possibly TRBD1 for D (5 bases). Trimming left V 4 bases short and J 9 bases short, with 9 bases between. Germline V gene sequence: CDR1 ENHRY, CDR2 SYGVKD. The CDR3 is 11 amino acids. Here the CDR3 DNA reads TGTGCCATCAGTGCCGACAGAAAAGCTTTCTTT. Translated, it gives CAISADRKAFF.

CDR3 residues: CASSRTARSSYEQYV. CDR3 sequence (DNA): TGTGCCAGCAGCCGGACAGCCAGGAGCTCCTACGAGCAGTACGTC. The V call is TRBV6-6, the J call TRBJ2-7; TRBD1 might be the D (6 bases). Trimming pared 6 bases from V and 0 bases from J, leaving 15 bases between. Looked up from germline, CDR1 is MNHNY and CDR2 is SVGAGI (reference sequence). CDR3 length equals 15 residues.